This TCR beta chain is drawn from a study of pediatric ulcerative colitis. Study-wide findings and caveats: No controls had the two rectal clonotypes shared by ulcerative colitis patients. A couple of patients had blood samples with substantially reduced template counts. Rectal repertoires separated controls, mild-moderate and acute severe colitis.

The blood sample was taken during the colonoscopy visit. Assay used: immunoSEQ multiplex PCR; TCRdb lists only in-frame clones, some missing. The sample yields tens of thousands of clones, about 87% seen once. About this clone itself: Its antigen remains unidentified.

This CDR3 comprises 14 residues. V shed 4 bases and J shed 3 bases, with 9 bases lying between them. Germline V gives CDR1 SNHLY, CDR2 FYNNEI. The chain couples TRBV2 to TRBJ1-4; D uncertain. What was sequenced was blood. The sequence was collected from a boy aged 5 to 17 who was a control in a study of pediatric ulcerative colitis. The CDR3 loop is CASSVGQANEKLFF. The CDR3 coding sequence is TGTGCCAGCAGTGTGGGCCAGGCTAATGAAAAACTGTTTTTT.